The clone carrying this T cell receptor (beta chain) was observed many times. This record comes from a study of CD8 T cells in ankylosing spondylitis. Germline V gene data show CDR1 as MDHEN and CDR2 as SYDVKM. The CDR3 runs to 16 residues. With 7 bases clipped from V and 9 bases from J, the junction kept 15 bases outside the gene matches. TCRdb analysed the 5' RACE reads with MiXCR anew, one entry per CDR3 protein. Here the sample spans 30,000 to 45,000 distinct CDR3 sequences, approximately 10% being singletons. J is TRBJ2-1 and V is TRBV28, with 10 bases matching TRBD2. The sample consisted of blood, either unsorted or a sorted T cell fraction (not recorded which). This TCR was sampled from a male donor with ankylosing spondylitis or in good health (not recorded which). In nucleotides, the CDR3 is TGTGCCAGCAACCGCCTACGTAGCGGGAGGCCGGGTGAGCAGTTCTTC. The encoded protein is CASNRLRSGRPGEQFF.